This T cell receptor (beta chain) was recorded in a study of neurological immune-mediated disorders (dated by TCRdb to between 2018 and 2020). Regarding the study in general: Peripheral blood TCR-beta repertoires from HTLV-I-associated myelopathy (HAM/TSP) patients, multiple sclerosis patients and healthy controls were compared by UMI-based sequencing. Longitudinal samples, technical triplicates and paired sorted CD4+ and CD8+ T-cell subsets, alongside PBMC samples, were included among the approximately 110 TCR-beta libraries. Longitudinal HAM/TSP and healthy donors were sampled at 3 time-points each (about 3-40 month intervals). The cohort comprised about 71 subjects: roughly 15 HAM/TSP patients, approximately 34 multiple sclerosis patients and approximately 20 healthy controls.

The sample's time point, from its label and the paper: longitudinal time-point 3. The healthy controls were volunteers from a blood bank in Maryland, USA. Unsorted PBMC libraries were generated from 2 million PBMCs stored in RNAlater at -80 °C until RNA extraction. PBMCs were separated from peripheral blood using Ficoll-Hypaque density gradient centrifugation and then cryopreserved in liquid nitrogen. Measured from the cysteine to the phenylalanine, the CDR3 is 13 residues long. The CDR3 DNA has 39 bases and is translated from base 1. At the junction V is shortened by 5 bases and J by 10 bases, with 17 bases in between. The germline V gene (reference sequence) sets CDR1 to MNHEY and CDR2 to SMNVEV. cDNA synthesis used template-switch 5'RACE with a primer carrying a 10-nucleotide random unique molecular identifier tagging each TCR transcript. Over 200 million TCR-beta sequences, covering 15-18 subjects, were produced in each sequencing run. The RNeasy kit was used to extract total RNA. TCR-beta VDJ regions were amplified with primers for the TCR constant region and the 5'RACE anchor, using the KAPA Real-time Library Amplification kit. Sample indexes and Illumina adaptors were added in a first PCR, after which library yield was increased in a second PCR. After purification with Ampure beads, the TCR product of roughly 650 bp was size-selected on a 2% E-gel SizeSelection system. Before pooling, libraries had their quality checked on a Bioanalyzer, their concentration measured with Qubit, and their quantity determined with the Kapa Library Quantification kit. Paired-end 2 x 150 bp sequencing of the libraries was performed on an Illumina HiSeq 2500. To increase sequence diversity, roughly 24-32% phiX was spiked into each library pool. The original pipeline was this. Quality-filtered reads were processed with the UMI-based MiGEC pipeline, which removed over 75% of raw TCR sequences during error correction. VDJ genes were aligned to IMGT germline references, and each clonotype was defined by a unique CDR3 amino acid sequence together with V-J genes. Clonal expansion, Shannon diversity, and CDR3 relatedness (CalcPairwiseDistances, ClusterSamples) were evaluated with VDJtools, and phylogenetic trees were built with CLCbio workbench. Clones with at least 8 unique UMIs were defined as expanded, with this threshold being based on coefficient-of-variation modelling across technical triplicates. TCRdb itself trimmed the public reads at Q25 with fastp, ran MiXCR and retained productive beta chains. CDR3 protein sequences are deduplicated, and each keeps its most common genes and DNA. The V and J calls were determined by TCRdb, not by the authors. Counted in this sample were approximately 47,000 distinct CDR3 sequences; around an eighth of them appeared once. Of the sample, about 10% is held by the ten largest clones.

The research as a whole found: Across subjects, expanded clones never shared an identical CDR3 amino acid sequence, which suggests that the TCR-beta repertoires in every group were private. TCR clonal expansion was greatest in HAM/TSP patients and smallest in MS patients, who ranked below even healthy controls.

This clonotype was seen ten or more times. Its target antigen remains unknown. No much larger clonotype is one base removed from it; base qualities were not supplied. The chain links TRBV27 with TRBJ1-1; the D gene cannot be resolved reliably. The sample taken for sequencing was PBMCs. The TCR sequence derives from a man under 40 in good health. The CDR3 protein is CASSPQNTVGAFF. The DNA sequence is TGTGCCAGCAGTCCACAGAATACAGTGGGAGCTTTCTTT.